The 7 T cell receptor beta chains presented below share a single source sample, sequenced in a study of blood T cell repertoires in COVID-19. The data were produced by immunoSEQ multiplex PCR, yet TCRdb's version contains in-frame clones alone and is incomplete. Counted here are just under 350,000 clones, more than 75% occurring once; the ten biggest clones make up 2.5% to 4%. The specimen sequenced was peripheral blood. These receptors were taken from a woman aged 18-29 years who had recovered from COVID-19.

The chain is built from TRBV6-5 and TRBJ2-3, with 11 bases identical to TRBD1. Trimming cost V 8 bases and J 5 bases; bases outside gene matches: 6. Germline V lookup: CDR1 MNHEY, CDR2 SVGAGI. The CDR3 is 14 amino acids. DNA of the CDR3: TGTGCCAGCGCGGACAGGGGGCCAGAAGATACGCAGTATTTT. Its translation is CASADRGPEDTQYF.

This chain connects TRBV4-3 to TRBJ2-6; the D gene is possibly TRBD1 (6 bases). V was pared by 0 bases and J by 0 bases, with 12 bases between. Germline CDR1 LGHNA, CDR2 YSLEER. The CDR3 totals 18 residues. For the CDR3, the DNA is TGCGCCAGCAGCCAAGAGGTTAGGGGGAACTCTGGGGCCAACGTCCTGACTTTC. Its protein is CASSQEVRGNSGANVLTF.

The CDR3 is CASSSPHRGSAEQYV. The CDR3 DNA sequence: TGTGCCAGCAGTTCACCCCACAGGGGATCGGCCGAGCAGTACGTC. The rearrangement joins TRBV6-2 or TRBV6-3 to TRBJ2-7; 7 nucleotides agree with TRBD1. The germline V gene encodes CDR1 MNHEY and CDR2 SVGEGT. This CDR3 has 15 amino acids. The trim removed 4 bases at V and 6 bases at J, leaving 12 bases unmatched.

The rearrangement joins TRBV27 to TRBJ2-1; 14 positions agree with TRBD2. With 7 bases clipped from V and 6 bases from J, the junction kept 5 bases outside the gene matches. Germline V gene lookup returns CDR1 MNHEY and CDR2 SMNVEV (reference sequence). The CDR3 sequence is 15 residues long. CDR3 in amino acids: CASTSGTSGSNEQFF. In DNA, the CDR3 is TGTGCCAGCACCTCCGGGACTAGCGGGAGCAATGAGCAGTTCTTC.

The chain couples TRBV7-9 to TRBJ2-5; 9 nucleotides align to TRBD2. The V gene end was trimmed by 6 bases and the J gene end by 2 bases; junction bases not matched to a gene: 10. The CDR3 loop spans 16 amino acids. Germline lookup yields CDR1 SEHNR and CDR2 FQNEAQ (reference sequence). CDR3 DNA sequence: TGTGCCAGCAGTTTTCCGGGACTAGCCGGGCAAGAGACCCAGTACTTC. Its translation is CASSFPGLAGQETQYF.

V is TRBV3-1 (or the pseudogene TRBV3-2) and J is TRBJ2-1; D is unclear. V was cut by 2 bases and J by 7 bases, with 18 bases left in between. Germline loops: CDR1 LGHDT, CDR2 YNNKEL (reference sequence). The CDR3 has 16 residues. CDR3 bases: TGTGCCAGCAGCCAAACAGATTCGTGGTCTCGGAATGAGCAGTTCTTC. Translation gives CASSQTDSWSRNEQFF.

This chain links TRBV24-1 with TRBJ1-2; D gene unclear. CDR3 size: 13 residues. Per the germline V gene, CDR1 is KGHDR and CDR2 is SFDVKD. Trimming cost V 3 bases and J 6 bases, with 10 bases left between them. This chain's CDR3 is CATSDGLADGYTF. As DNA, the CDR3 is TGTGCCACCAGTGATGGGTTGGCGGATGGCTACACCTTC.